The 23 T cell receptor beta chains given below trace back to one sample, sequenced in a study of T cells in Graves' hyperthyroidism and ophthalmopathy. What was amplified from RNA transcripts were TCR beta CDR3 regions. The TCR CDR3 was amplified in a first-round RT-PCR using the HTBI primer set. TCRdb passed the multiplex PCR reads through MiXCR, listing each CDR3 protein once. The repertoire has over 450,000 distinct CDR3 sequences, 17% of them found once; the top ten carry roughly 15%. Sequencing was performed on blood. The receptor set was obtained from a woman younger than 35 with Graves' ophthalmopathy.

The chain has TRBV19 and TRBJ2-5, with D perhaps matching TRBD2 (6 bases). There are 15 residues in the CDR3. V lost 3 bases, J lost 0 bases, and 11 bases lay in between. Germline-derived CDR1 and CDR2 are LNHDA and SQIVND (reference sequence). The CDR3 loop reads CASSMGRGYQETQYF. The DNA for the CDR3 is TGTGCCAGTAGTATGGGTCGGGGGTACCAAGAGACCCAGTACTTC.

Only a few counts were recorded for this clonotype. The rearrangement links TRBV4-3 to TRBJ1-2, with 9 bases fitting TRBD1. The CDR3 contains 15 residues. V lost 0 bases to trimming and J lost 8 bases; unmatched junction nucleotides: 7. Germline V gene lookup returns CDR1 LGHNA and CDR2 YSLEER. CDR3 sequence reads: CASSQDGTGSDGYTF. In DNA, the CDR3 is TGCGCCAGCAGCCAAGATGGGACAGGGAGTGACGGCTACACCTTC.

This clonotype showed up just a few times. J is TRBJ1-5 and V is TRBV28, with D possibly TRBD1 on 5 matching bases. The germline gives CDR1 MDHEN, CDR2 SYDVKM. CDR3 length: 15 amino acids. V lost 7 bases and J lost 3, with 16 bases in between. DNA for the CDR3: TGTGCCAGCATCCCAGGGAACAGCTTCAATCAGCCCCAGCATTTT. It codes for CASIPGNSFNQPQHF.

The table lists this clonotype with a count of one. J is TRBJ1-2 and V is TRBV11-1; 8 nucleotides agree with TRBD1. CDR1 is SGHAT and CDR2 is FQDESV in the germline V gene (reference sequence). V lost 4 bases, J lost 8 bases, and 9 bases stayed unmatched. The length of the CDR3 is 14 residues. This chain's CDR3 is CASSSLAGGAGYTF. In nucleotides, the CDR3 is TGTGCCAGCAGCTCGCTGGCAGGGGGCGCGGGCTACACCTTC.

This clonotype has at least ten counts. The rearrangement uses TRBV20-1 and TRBJ2-1; the D is unclear. This CDR3 has 13 amino acids. Between the trimmed V and J ends, which lost 3 bases and 6 bases, there was a span of 12 bases. CDR1 DFQATT and CDR2 SNEGSKA come from the germline V gene (reference sequence). As DNA, the CDR3 is TGCAGTGCTAGTACGCCTACTCTCAATGAGCAGTTCTTC. Translated: CSASTPTLNEQFF.

This clonotype was recorded many times. This chain uses TRBV20-1 with TRBJ2-5; D unresolved. The ends were cut back, 3 bases at V and 5 bases at J, with 16 bases in the middle. The germline V gene encodes CDR1 DFQATT and CDR2 SNEGSKA (reference sequence). The CDR3 is 14 amino acids. CDR3 nucleotide sequence: TGCAGTGCTAGGCCCCCAAGGCGATGGGAGACCCAGTACTTC. Protein product: CSARPPRRWETQYF.

This clonotype was detected ten times or more. This chain uses TRBV28 with TRBJ2-1, with D uncertain. The CDR3 covers 12 residues. The V gene lost 9 bases and the J gene lost 5 bases, with 11 bases spanning the gap. Germline V CDR1 and CDR2: MDHEN, SYDVKM. The CDR3 DNA sequence: TGTGCCAGTACCTTGGGCAACAATGAGCAGTTCTTC. Amino acid sequence: CASTLGNNEQFF.

This clonotype came up many times. Germline is not matched at one junction end, which may reflect a read error. The chain links TRBV7-7 to TRBJ2-1, with a weak D call TRBD1 (5 bases). This CDR3 region has 14 residues. Germline-derived CDR1 and CDR2 are SSHAT and FNYEAQ (reference sequence). The CDR3 bases are TGTGCTAGCAGGGCGAACGGCGGCTACAATGAGCAGTTCTTC. As protein: CASRANGGYNEQFF.

This clonotype was recorded at least ten times. The V gene is TRBV10-3, the J gene TRBJ1-1; D gene uncertain. Germline V lookup: CDR1 ENHRY, CDR2 SYGVKD. Deletions cut 2 bases from V and 1 base from J, with 14 bases between. The CDR3 length is 16 residues. The CDR3, as DNA: TGTGCCATCAGTGAGCCCGAAGGCCTTTCGAACACTGAAGCTTTCTTT. The encoded protein is CAISEPEGLSNTEAFF.

Ten or more counts support this clonotype. The chain recombines TRBV7-9 with TRBJ2-3; TRBD1 or TRBD2 may be the D gene (5 bases each). The CDR3 contains 16 residues. Germline values: CDR1 SEHNR, CDR2 FQNEAQ (reference sequence). Trimming removed 6 bases from V and 1 base from J, with 17 bases in between. The CDR3 region has the DNA TGTGCCAGCAGAGACTGGTTGGGACCCGGCACAGATACGCAGTATTTT. As protein: CASRDWLGPGTDTQYF.

The sample holds a few counts of this clonotype. The chain has TRBV6-1 and TRBJ1-1, with a tentative D call TRBD1 (5 bases). The CDR3 loop spans 15 amino acids. Germline V lookup: CDR1 MNHNS, CDR2 SASEGT. V was clipped by 6 bases and J by 6 bases, with 20 bases between them. CDR3 sequence reads: CASSSLRQTTSEAFF. CDR3 sequence (DNA): TGTGCCAGCAGCTCCCTCCGACAGACTACTTCTGAAGCTTTCTTT.

This clonotype has just a few counts. This chain links TRBV10-3 with TRBJ2-1; D may match TRBD1 or TRBD2 (5 bases each). V lost 8 bases, J lost 5 bases, and 7 bases lay in between. The germline V gene encodes CDR1 ENHRY and CDR2 SYGVKD. The CDR3 covers 11 residues. CDR3 region: CAIGTNNEQFF. The DNA of the CDR3 is TGTGCCATCGGGACCAACAATGAGCAGTTCTTC.

This clonotype was found a few times. The chain recombines TRBV29-1 with TRBJ2-3, with 8 bases fitting TRBD2. This CDR3 contains 15 residues. Germline V gene data show CDR1 as SQVTM and CDR2 as ANQGSEA. V lost 6 bases and J lost 1; bases outside the gene matches: 9. CDR3 amino acids: CSVKILAEGTDTQYF. Here the CDR3 DNA reads TGCAGCGTCAAAATACTAGCGGAAGGCACAGATACGCAGTATTTT.

This clonotype was seen ten or more times. The rearrangement joins TRBV6-1 to TRBJ2-7, with 7 bases identical to TRBD1. V shed 11 bases and J 3 bases; nucleotides not matched to a gene: 10. Germline V gene data show CDR1 as MNHNS and CDR2 as SASEGT. The CDR3 runs 13 residues. CDR3 residues: CAYSVGQIYEQYF. In DNA, the CDR3 is TGTGCCTACTCCGTGGGACAGATCTACGAGCAGTACTTC.

This clonotype was seen many times. CDR3 region: CASSYLRDRGFTEAFF. CDR3 nucleotide sequence: TGTGCCAGCAGTTACCTCCGGGACAGGGGGTTCACTGAAGCTTTCTTT. This chain connects TRBV6-2 or TRBV6-3 to TRBJ1-1; 11 nucleotides agree with TRBD1. The CDR3 extends over 16 amino acids. The ends lost 2 bases at V and 4 bases at J; junction bases unmatched: 6. Germline V gene sequence: CDR1 MNHEY, CDR2 SVGEGT.

This clonotype was counted ten times or more. The rearrangement links TRBV5-1 to TRBJ1-2; D gene unclear. Germline CDR1 is SGHRS and CDR2 is YFSETQ. Trimming removed 1 base from V and 5 bases from J, with 9 bases in between. The CDR3 is made up of 13 amino acids. CDR3 bases: TGCGCCAGCAGCTTGTCCCAGGAGTATGGCTACACCTTC. It is translated as CASSLSQEYGYTF.

This clonotype was counted many times. V is TRBV20-1 and J is TRBJ1-1; 7 bases agree with TRBD1. The CDR3 sequence is 15 residues long. V was pared by 2 bases and J by 4 bases, with 10 bases of the junction left unmatched. CDR1 and CDR2 from the germline V gene are DFQATT and SNEGSKA (reference sequence). The CDR3 nucleotides are TGCAGTGCTAGACCCGATGACAGGGCTGGCACTGAAGCTTTCTTT. It translates to CSARPDDRAGTEAFF.

There are many counts of this clonotype. The chain has TRBV7-6 and TRBJ2-1, with 14 bases that match TRBD2. The CDR3 consists of 17 residues. V trimming: 4 bases; J trimming: 6 bases; junction bases outside the gene matches: 8. Germline-derived CDR1 and CDR2 are SGHVS and FNYEAQ. CDR3 residues: CASSSRTSGGLVNEQFF. The CDR3 DNA reads TGTGCCAGCAGCTCCCGGACTAGCGGGGGGCTAGTCAATGAGCAGTTCTTC.

The chain is built from TRBV20-1 and TRBJ2-7, with 8 bases aligning to TRBD2. This CDR3 has 15 amino acids. Unmatched junction bases numbered 5, after V lost 0 bases and J lost 1 base. Per germline, CDR1 DFQATT and CDR2 SNEGSKA (reference sequence). CDR3 nucleotide sequence: TGCAGTGCTAGAGATCTGCGGGGGGCTTCCTACGAGCAGTACTTC. The encoded protein is CSARDLRGASYEQYF.

This clonotype was found a few times. The genes are TRBV5-6 and TRBJ1-1; 8 nucleotides match TRBD1. This CDR3 has 16 amino acids. The V and J ends lost 4 bases and 5 bases, in that order; junction bases with no gene match: 13. CDR1 and CDR2 (germline): SGHDT, YYEEEE. CDR3 amino acids: CASSEMTGQGSTEAFF. The CDR3 nucleotides are TGTGCCAGCAGCGAAATGACAGGACAGGGAAGTACTGAAGCTTTCTTT.

This clonotype was detected ten times or more. This CDR3 is CASSMGRGSYEQYF. The CDR3 DNA is TGTGCCAGCAGTATGGGCAGGGGCTCCTACGAGCAGTACTTC. The rearrangement links TRBV2 to TRBJ2-7; D is possibly TRBD1 (6 bases). Germline CDR1 and CDR2: SNHLY and FYNNEI. V lost 5 bases to trimming and J lost 0 bases, with 11 bases between them. CDR3 size: 14 residues.

The chain joins TRBV11-2 to TRBJ2-2; 10 nucleotides align to TRBD1. CDR3 length equals 15 residues. After removal of 5 bases from V and 3 bases from J, the junction contained 3 bases not matched to a gene. The germline gives CDR1 SGHAT, CDR2 FQNNGV. The CDR3 DNA reads as TGTGCCAGCAGCCAGGACAGGGGGGACACCGGGGAGCTGTTTTTT. Protein product: CASSQDRGDTGELFF.

The chain is built from TRBV29-1 and TRBJ2-1, with TRBD2 identical over 14 bases. CDR1 is SQVTM, CDR2 ANQGSEA, per germline. The ends lost 7 bases at V and 5 bases at J; junction bases unmatched: 7. The CDR3 runs to 15 residues. CDR3 protein: CSGVGLAGGHNEQFF. DNA of the CDR3: TGCAGCGGGGTAGGACTAGCGGGAGGTCACAATGAGCAGTTCTTC.